The 9 T cell receptor beta chains below were found in one sample sequenced in a study of shared clonotypes between healthy human individuals. The data were produced by immunoSEQ multiplex PCR, yet TCRdb's version contains in-frame clones alone and is incomplete. The table lists more than 400,000 clones, about 84% of them singletons. Sequencing was carried out using PBMCs. Receptors were obtained from a woman in her thirties or forties in good health. Some clones in this sample may be carry-over from other donors' samples.

The chain uses TRBV6-5 and TRBJ2-7; TRBD1 aligns across 7 bases. After removal of 5 bases from V and 4 bases from J, the junction contained 11 bases not matched to a gene. This CDR3 is built from 15 residues. Germline loops: CDR1 MNHEY, CDR2 SVGAGI. The CDR3, as DNA: TGTGCCAGCAGTAGCTCTTCGACAGGGCTGTACGAGCAGTACTTC. Protein: CASSSSSTGLYEQYF.

The genes are TRBV29-1 and TRBJ2-7, with TRBD2 as a possible D gene (6 bases). The CDR3 length is 13 residues. CDR1 is SQVTM, CDR2 ANQGSEA, per germline. The ends were cut back, 7 bases at V and 2 bases at J, with 15 bases in the middle. The CDR3 DNA reads as TGCAGCGCTGAGGAGGGCGGCACCTACGAGCAGTACTTC. Translated, it gives CSAEEGGTYEQYF.

Note on this clone: This sequence is one base from a far larger clone and is likely a read error. This chain uses TRBV28 with TRBJ2-7; 8 nucleotides align to TRBD2. The CDR3 loop spans 15 amino acids. Germline V gives CDR1 MDHEN, CDR2 SYDVKM. CDR3 loop: CASSLVTSGTYGQYF. CDR3 coding DNA: TGTGCCAGCAGTTTAGTAACTAGCGGTACCTACGGGCAGTACTTC.

This chain links TRBV5-1 with TRBJ1-3; TRBD1 matches at 7 bases. The V gene's germline CDR1 is SGHRS and CDR2 YFSETQ. The length of the CDR3 is 14 residues. Trimming cost V 4 bases and J 4 bases; bases outside gene matches: 5. CDR3 in DNA: TGCGCCAGCAGCGCGCAACAGGGGGGAAACACCATATATTTT. This gives the protein CASSAQQGGNTIYF. Complete variable domain (other parts from reference TRBV5-1 and TRBJ1-3): KAGVTQTPRYLIKTRGQQVTLSCSPISGHRSVSWYQQTPGQGLQFLFEYFSETQRNKGNFPGRFSGRQFSNSRSEMNVSTLELGDSALYLCASSAQQGGNTIYFGEGSWLTVV.

This clone was detected only a few times. Given a far larger clone just one base away, this is likely a sequencing read error. V is TRBV5-1 and J is TRBJ2-2; weak D call: TRBD2 (5 bases). The CDR3 has 15 residues. CDR1 is SGHRS and CDR2 is YFSETQ in the germline V gene. DNA of the CDR3: TGCGCCAGCAGCTTGGACCCCGGTAACACCGGGGAGCTGGTTTTT. This translates into CASSLDPGNTGELVF.

The chain recombines TRBV7-8 with TRBJ2-1; 7 bases agree with TRBD1. The CDR3 covers 14 residues. The ends lost 2 bases at V and 4 bases at J; junction bases unmatched: 2. The germline gives CDR1 SGHVS, CDR2 FQNEAQ. CDR3 in amino acids: CASSLRGQYNEQFF. The CDR3 DNA reads as TGTGCCAGCAGCTTACGGGGACAGTACAATGAGCAGTTCTTC.

This chain connects TRBV7-2 to TRBJ2-7, with 9 bases lining up with TRBD2. The CDR3 has 14 residues. Trimming removed 0 bases from V and 4 bases from J; junction bases left unmatched: 1. Germline lookup yields CDR1 SGHTA and CDR2 FQGNSA. In DNA form, the CDR3 reads TGTGCCAGCAGCTTAGCTAGCGGGAGATACGAGCAGTACTTC. Translated: CASSLASGRYEQYF.

Concerning this clone itself: A far larger clone is only one base removed, so a read error is likely. The chain uses TRBV6-1 and TRBJ1-1; tentatively, D is TRBD1 (5 bases). The CDR3 consists of 15 residues. From germline, CDR1 is MNHNS and CDR2 SASEGT. With 5 bases removed from V and 2 bases from J, the gap between germline ends came to 15 bases. CDR3 protein: CASSPYYRRNTEAFF. DNA for the CDR3: TGTGCCAGCAGTCCCTACTACAGGAGAAACACTGAAGCTTTCTTT.

Comments on this clone: A much larger clone sits a single nucleotide away, making a read error possible. The rearrangement links TRBV7-9 to TRBJ2-1, with D perhaps TRBD2 (5 bases). The CDR3 length is 11 residues. V was cut by 7 bases and J by 4 bases, with 5 bases left in between. The germline V gene has CDR1 SEHNR and CDR2 FQNEAQ (reference sequence). Here the CDR3 reads CASTGYNEQFF. CDR3 DNA: TGTGCCAGCACGGGGTACAATGAGCAGTTCTTC.